The 23 T cell receptor beta chains below were found in one sample sequenced in a study of shared clonotypes between healthy human individuals. Clones were sequenced by immunoSEQ multiplex PCR, and TCRdb holds only the in-frame ones, with some missing. The table lists more than 2 million clones, about 95% of them singletons. Naive CD8 cells comprised CD45RO-negative, CCR7-positively selected cells, excluding terminally differentiated effector memory CD45RA+ cells. The sample comprised naive CD8+ T cells sorted from blood. These receptors originate from a man aged 18 to 29 in good health.

A remark on this clone: The sample has other DNA sequences that encode this CDR3 too. The V and J genes are TRBV19 and TRBJ1-1, with a tentative D call TRBD1 (5 bases). Germline V CDR1 and CDR2: LNHDA, SQIVND (reference sequence). The CDR3 extends over 12 amino acids. V gave up 6 bases and J gave up 1 base, with 6 bases separating them. The CDR3 region has the DNA TGTGCCAGTAGCAGGGAGAACACTGAAGCTTTCTTT. This sequence encodes CASSRENTEAFF. The full variable domain, its missing parts supplied by reference TRBV19 and TRBJ1-1, is DGGITQSPKYLFRKEGQNVTLSCEQNLNHDAMYWYRQDPGQGLRLIYYSQIVNDFQKGDIAEGYSVSREKKESFPLTVTSAQKNPTAFYLCASSRENTEAFFGQGTRLTVV.

The chain joins TRBV4-1 to TRBJ2-7; D is perhaps TRBD1 or TRBD2 (5 bases each). Trimming stripped 1 base from V and 5 bases from J, with 15 bases between. Germline assignment: CDR1 MGHRA and CDR2 YSYEKL. This CDR3 region has 15 residues. CDR3 nucleotides: TGCGCCAGCAGCCAAGGGCCCTCGGGGCTGGACGAGCAGTACTTC. It translates to CASSQGPSGLDEQYF.

The V and J genes are TRBV30 and TRBJ2-1; maybe TRBD2 (5 bases). Germline CDR1 GTSNPN, CDR2 SVGIG (reference sequence). Trimming cost V 0 bases and J 6 bases, with 24 bases left between them. This CDR3 spans 18 amino acids. DNA of the CDR3: TGTGCCTGGAGTGTACTAAGCCCACTAGTGGGAGCGAGCAATGAGCAGTTCTTC. Protein sequence: CAWSVLSPLVGASNEQFF.

The rearrangement joins TRBV27 to TRBJ1-5; 9 nucleotides match TRBD1. The CDR3 is 14 amino acids. The V and J ends lost 7 bases and 3 bases, in that order; junction bases with no gene match: 4. Germline CDR1 reads MNHEY; CDR2 reads SMNVEV (reference sequence). CDR3 nucleotide sequence: TGTGCCAGCACGTTACAGGGGGCCAATCAGCCCCAGCATTTT. Translated: CASTLQGANQPQHF.

On this clone: Different DNA sequences within this sample yield the same CDR3. The V and J genes are TRBV4-1 and TRBJ1-2, with 7 bases identical to TRBD1. This CDR3 region has 13 residues. V trimming: 4 bases; J trimming: 5 bases; junction bases outside the gene matches: 4. Germline assignment: CDR1 MGHRA and CDR2 YSYEKL. CDR3 sequence reads: CASSPGTVYGYTF. CDR3 in DNA: TGCGCCAGCAGCCCCGGGACAGTTTATGGCTACACCTTC.

Of note for this clone: This specimen includes other DNA sequences encoding the same CDR3. V and J are TRBV5-6 and TRBJ2-3, with 16 positions matching TRBD2. In germline, CDR1 is SGHDT, CDR2 YYEEEE. The CDR3 has 16 amino acids. The trim removed 4 bases at V and 3 bases at J, leaving 2 bases unmatched. The CDR3 loop reads CASSLGLAGGTDTQYF. For the CDR3, the DNA is TGTGCCAGCAGCCTGGGACTAGCGGGAGGGACAGATACGCAGTATTTT.

CDR3: CASSLGMTDTEAFF. The CDR3 DNA is TGTGCCAGCAGCTTAGGGATGACGGACACTGAAGCTTTCTTT. V is TRBV7-9 and J is TRBJ1-1; D not resolved. Trimming took 1 base from V and 3 from J, leaving 9 bases between them. The CDR3 is made up of 14 amino acids. Germline V CDR1 and CDR2: SEHNR, FQNEAQ (reference sequence).

Here the CDR3 DNA reads TGCAGTGCGACCAGGGGGAATGAGCAGTTCTTC. It codes for CSATRGNEQFF. The chain carries TRBV20-1 and TRBJ2-1; 7 nucleotides line up with TRBD1. The germline CDR1 and CDR2 sequences are DFQATT and SNEGSKA (reference sequence). The CDR3 extends over 11 amino acids. Unmatched junction bases numbered 3, after V lost 6 bases and J lost 7 bases.

V and J are TRBV9 and TRBJ2-1, with 13 bases matching TRBD2. The CDR3 runs to 15 residues. The V gene end was trimmed by 3 bases and the J gene end by 10 bases; junction bases not matched to a gene: 7. Germline CDR1 is SGDLS and CDR2 is YYNGEE. Written as DNA, the CDR3 is TGTGCCAGCAGCGCACGGACTAGCGGGAGTGGCGAGCAGTTCTTC. This gives the protein CASSARTSGSGEQFF.

This clone appeared a single time. This sequence joins TRBV2 and TRBJ2-2; D uncertain. V shed 3 bases and J shed 0 bases, with 14 bases lying between them. The CDR3 is made up of 17 amino acids. Germline loops: CDR1 SNHLY, CDR2 FYNNEI. CDR3: CASSDSWPTANTGELFF. In DNA, the CDR3 is TGTGCCAGCAGTGATTCTTGGCCGACGGCGAACACCGGGGAGCTGTTTTTT.

In the case of this clone: The same CDR3 also results from other DNA sequences found in this sample. The CDR3 DNA follows: TGTGCTAGTGGACCTGGGACTGCATATGGCTACACCTTC. Its translation is CASGPGTAYGYTF. This chain uses TRBV12-5 with TRBJ1-2, with D perhaps matching TRBD1 (5 bases). The CDR3 runs to 13 residues. The germline V gene encodes CDR1 LGHNT and CDR2 FRNRAP. Trimming removed 6 bases at V and 5 bases at J, with 13 bases between.

The V call is TRBV11-2, the J call TRBJ2-3; D may be TRBD2 (7 bases). Germline V gene data show CDR1 as SGHAT and CDR2 as FQNNGV. With 0 bases removed from V and 5 bases from J, the gap between germline ends came to 15 bases. The CDR3 consists of 16 residues. CDR3 amino acids: CASSLDVGGPIDTQYF. The CDR3 DNA reads as TGTGCCAGCAGCTTAGATGTGGGGGGGCCTATAGATACGCAGTATTTT.

The CDR3 protein is CASTPRGPSTDTQYF. The CDR3 coding sequence is TGTGCCAGCACACCCCGCGGACCTAGCACAGATACGCAGTATTTT. The chain carries TRBV28 and TRBJ2-3; no firm D call. The CDR3 runs 15 residues. From germline, CDR1 is MDHEN and CDR2 SYDVKM. V was pared by 7 bases and J by 0 bases, with 14 bases between.

This chain joins TRBV4-3 and TRBJ2-5; 7 bases align to TRBD2. This CDR3 is 16 amino acids long. Losses at the gene ends were 0 bases for V and 5 bases for J; bases not matched to a gene: 9. CDR1 is LGHNA, CDR2 YSLEER, per germline. CDR3 amino acids: CASSQDLGLGGETQYF. The CDR3 nucleotides are TGCGCCAGCAGCCAAGATCTTGGTCTCGGGGGGGAGACCCAGTACTTC.

J is TRBJ2-3 and V is TRBV4-1, with TRBD2 identical over 11 bases. Germline CDR1 and CDR2: MGHRA and YSYEKL. The V gene end was trimmed by 2 bases and the J gene end by 0 bases; junction bases not matched to a gene: 4. This CDR3 spans 17 amino acids. CDR3 amino acids: CASSQLAGGPSTDTQYF. The CDR3 nucleotides read TGCGCCAGCAGCCAACTAGCGGGGGGCCCGAGCACAGATACGCAGTATTTT.

J is TRBJ2-5 and V is TRBV7-9, with D hard to call. Trimming stripped 5 bases from V and 2 bases from J, with 12 bases between. Germline V gene sequence: CDR1 SEHNR, CDR2 FQNEAQ (reference sequence). This CDR3 spans 14 amino acids. Here the CDR3 reads CASSPPVGQETQYF. CDR3 sequence (DNA): TGTGCCAGCAGCCCCCCCGTGGGACAAGAGACCCAGTACTTC.

This chain connects TRBV9 to TRBJ2-5, with D possibly TRBD1 on 6 matching bases. The V gene's germline CDR1 is SGDLS and CDR2 YYNGEE. Trimming took off 0 bases at V and 5 bases at J, with 17 bases between the two ends. CDR3 length: 16 amino acids. The CDR3 DNA sequence: TGTGCCAGCAGCGTAGATCCACAGGGTGGGTCGGAGACCCAGTACTTC. Its translation: CASSVDPQGGSETQYF.

The V call is TRBV4-1, the J call TRBJ1-3; D gene ambiguous. Trimming removed 1 base from V and 0 bases from J, with 4 bases in between. The CDR3 loop spans 14 amino acids. Germline CDR1 MGHRA, CDR2 YSYEKL. The CDR3 here is CASSQALSGNTIYF. The CDR3 nucleotides are TGCGCCAGCAGCCAAGCCCTCTCTGGAAACACCATATATTTT.

V and J are TRBV7-4 and TRBJ2-6; D call uncertain. This CDR3 contains 18 residues. V was trimmed by 5 bases and J by 0 bases, leaving 17 bases between them. CDR1 and CDR2 from the germline V gene are SGHVT and SQSDAQ. CDR3 protein: CASSHVGCFPSGANVLTF. The CDR3 nucleotides read TGTGCCAGCAGCCATGTCGGCTGTTTCCCCTCTGGGGCCAACGTCCTGACTTTC.

The V and J genes are TRBV6-5 and TRBJ2-7; 11 nucleotides align to TRBD2. The V and J ends lost 5 bases and 5 bases, in that order; junction bases with no gene match: 5. Germline V gene lookup returns CDR1 MNHEY and CDR2 SVGAGI. This CDR3 contains 14 residues. The CDR3 reads CASSVAGGPDEQYF. The CDR3 nucleotides read TGTGCCAGCAGTGTAGCGGGGGGGCCCGACGAGCAGTACTTC.

The rearrangement joins TRBV7-3 to TRBJ1-1; TRBD1 might be the D (6 bases). CDR1 and CDR2 (germline): SGHTA, FQGTGA. Trimming pared 2 bases from V and 5 bases from J, leaving 12 bases between. The CDR3 spans 14 residues. The CDR3 loop is CASSLFPGETEAFF. The DNA of the CDR3 is TGTGCCAGCAGCTTATTTCCAGGGGAAACTGAAGCTTTCTTT.

V is TRBV27 and J is TRBJ1-6, with D maybe TRBD1 (5 bases). The germline CDR1 and CDR2 sequences are MNHEY and SMNVEV (reference sequence). V lost 5 bases, J lost 9 bases, and 14 bases lay in between. The CDR3 extends over 14 amino acids. This CDR3 reads CASSTRVVGSPLHF. CDR3 in DNA: TGTGCCAGCAGTACCAGGGTTGTAGGTTCACCCCTCCACTTT.

The genes are TRBV6-5 and TRBJ1-1; D gene unclear. Trimming removed 2 bases from V and 4 bases from J, with 8 bases in between. Germline CDR1 is MNHEY and CDR2 is SVGAGI. The CDR3 covers 13 residues. The CDR3 loop reads CASSYNPATEAFF. Written as DNA, the CDR3 is TGTGCCAGCAGTTACAATCCGGCCACTGAAGCTTTCTTT.